This T cell receptor (beta chain) was captured in a study of control samples from healthy donors and cancer patients. TCRdb's table, derived via immunoSEQ multiplex PCR, lists solely in-frame clones and lacks some. The table has 110,000 to 150,000 clones, roughly 90% seen once. With 0 bases removed from V and 5 bases from J, the gap between germline ends came to 8 bases. This CDR3 has 13 amino acids. CDR1 and CDR2 from the germline V gene are SGHKS and YYEKEE (reference sequence). This clonotype was sampled from a man aged 25-45 years in good health. Input material: blood. J is TRBJ1-1 and V is TRBV5-5; D gene unclear. The CDR3 sequence: CASSLVLATEAFF. In DNA form, the CDR3 reads TGTGCCAGCAGCTTGGTGTTAGCGACTGAAGCTTTCTTT.